This TCR beta chain was sequenced during a study of T cells after yellow fever vaccination. Study-level points and caveats: Contamination of FACS-sorted repertoires by abundant clonotypes from the bulk population could occur. Weaker overall, the secondary response nonetheless peaked faster (day 5 versus 15).

With respect to this clonotype: Its antigen is unidentified. A junction end diverges from the germline sequence, so it may reflect a read error.

The CDR3 has 14 amino acids. Germline V lookup: CDR1 MNHEY, CDR2 SMNVEV (reference sequence). Synthesis of TCR cDNA relied on 5'RACE template switching, which attached a universal primer site and UMIs. TCRdb itself ran the 5' RACE reads through MiXCR, one entry per CDR3 protein. The sample lists roughly 500,000 distinct CDR3 sequences, about 19% seen once, with about 13% in the top ten. Sequencing was performed on PBMCs, taken 15 days after the yellow fever booster vaccination. The source is a man aged 25 to 40 who received the YFV17D yellow fever vaccine. This chain links TRBV27 with TRBJ2-2, with D hard to call. CDR3 nucleotides: TGTGCCATCAGTTCAGGAAAAAGACCAGGGGAGCTGTTTTTT. Its translation is CAISSGKRPGELFF.